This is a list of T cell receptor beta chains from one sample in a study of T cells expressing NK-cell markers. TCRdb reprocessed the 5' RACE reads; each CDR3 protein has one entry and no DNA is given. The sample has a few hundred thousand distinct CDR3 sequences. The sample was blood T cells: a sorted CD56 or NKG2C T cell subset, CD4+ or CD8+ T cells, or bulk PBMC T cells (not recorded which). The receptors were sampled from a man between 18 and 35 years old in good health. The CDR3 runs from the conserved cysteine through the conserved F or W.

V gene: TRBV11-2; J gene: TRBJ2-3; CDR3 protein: CASSFWGRPADTQYF
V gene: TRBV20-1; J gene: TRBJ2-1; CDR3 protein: CSARALGLAGGGLYNEQFF
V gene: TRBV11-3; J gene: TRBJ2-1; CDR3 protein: CASSLGGSYAGGYNEQFF
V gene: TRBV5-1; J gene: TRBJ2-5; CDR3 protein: CASSSGTSSSETQYF
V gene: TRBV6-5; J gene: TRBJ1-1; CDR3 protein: CASTFRVDGVTEAFF
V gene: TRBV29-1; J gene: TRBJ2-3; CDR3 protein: CSVERGGEQYF
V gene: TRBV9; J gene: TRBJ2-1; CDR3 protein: CASSAGLADYNEQFF
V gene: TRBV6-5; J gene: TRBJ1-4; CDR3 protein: CASANLKGGREKLFF
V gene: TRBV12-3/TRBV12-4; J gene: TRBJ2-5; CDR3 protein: CASRPSGPVETQYF
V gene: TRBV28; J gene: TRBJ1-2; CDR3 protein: CASSRVGGYTF
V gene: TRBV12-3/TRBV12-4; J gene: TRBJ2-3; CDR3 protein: CASSFWLAGHTDTQYF
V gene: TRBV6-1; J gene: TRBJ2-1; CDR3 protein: CASSEGRGNSYNEQFF
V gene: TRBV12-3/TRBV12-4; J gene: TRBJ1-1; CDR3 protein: CASSFWDSVGEAFF
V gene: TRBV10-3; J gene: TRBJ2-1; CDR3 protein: CAISEWALSSYNEQFF